Listed below are T cell receptor beta chains from one sample, sequenced in a study of post-analysis software for immune sequencing data. In TCRdb, the PCR reads were re-called with MiXCR into one record per CDR3 protein. In the table there are some 260,000 distinct CDR3 sequences, just over 35% of which are singletons. The source material was blood. These receptors were collected from a girl between 10 and 17 years old with multiple sclerosis. Each CDR3 is given with its conserved first and last residue. Fields, in order: V gene, clone size, D gene, J gene, CDR3 protein, CDR3 DNA. The D gene is left open where the match is weak. Expanded clones get a size class; other rows say once, few or many, or leave the size out.

>TRBV20-1|.|.|TRBJ2-1
CSARDPSRTRLYNEQFF
TGCAGTGCTAGAGACCCTAGCAGGACGCGACTCTACAATGAGCAGTTCTTC
>TRBV6-6|many|TRBD2|TRBJ2-3
CASSYGGRATDTQYF
TGTGCCAGCAGTTATGGCGGGAGGGCCACAGATACGCAGTATTTT
>TRBV2|.|.|TRBJ2-7
CASSSTLTVYEQYF
TGTGCCAGTAGCTCGACTTTGACTGTCTACGAGCAGTACTTC
>TRBV28|.|.|TRBJ2-2
CASSPGSNTGELFF
TGTGCCAGCAGTCCAGGGTCGAACACCGGGGAGCTGTTTTTT
>TRBV15|many|.|TRBJ1-1
CAASRVMNTEAFF
TGTGCCGCCAGCCGGGTAATGAACACTGAAGCTTTCTTT
>TRBV7-2|.|.|TRBJ1-6
CASSLKAGYSPLHF
TGTGCCAGCAGCTTAAAAGCCGGGTATTCACCCCTCCACTTT
>TRBV20-1|.|TRBD2|TRBJ2-5
CSASLPGLAGQETQYF
TGTAGTGCTAGTCTCCCGGGACTAGCGGGCCAAGAGACCCAGTACTTC
>TRBV4-1|many|.|TRBJ2-3
CASSQGAPGESTDTQYF
TGCGCCAGCAGCCAAGGGGCACCGGGGGAGAGCACAGATACGCAGTATTTT
>TRBV20-1|.|TRBD2|TRBJ2-3
CSARSGLAGGRSTDTQYF
TGCAGTGCTAGATCGGGACTAGCGGGGGGGCGGAGCACAGATACGCAGTATTTT
>TRBV10-1|.|TRBD2|TRBJ2-2
CASSEWRGDNTGELFF
TGCGCCAGCAGTGAGTGGCGGGGGGATAACACCGGGGAGCTGTTTTTT
>TRBV30|.|.|TRBJ2-4
CAWSPGNHQYF
TGTGCCTGGAGTCCTGGAAACCATCAGTACTTC
>TRBV20-1|few|.|TRBJ1-1
CSARGGRMNTEAFF
TGCAGTGCTAGAGGGGGGAGAATGAACACTGAAGCTTTCTTT
>TRBV29-1|many|.|TRBJ2-7
CSVALGDEQYF
TGCAGCGTTGCTTTGGGGGACGAGCAGTACTTC
>TRBV2|.|.|TRBJ2-5
CASSDGETQYF
TGTGCCAGCAGTGATGGGGAGACCCAGTACTTC
>TRBV7-9|.|TRBD2|TRBJ2-3
CASSSPGTSGGADTQYF
TGTGCCAGCAGCAGCCCCGGGACTAGCGGGGGGGCAGATACGCAGTATTTT
>TRBV27|.|.|TRBJ2-7
CASSWGIGGEQYF
TGTGCCAGCAGTTGGGGGATCGGAGGCGAGCAGTACTTC
>TRBV7-8|few|TRBD1|TRBJ1-2
CASSPGQRNYGYTF
TGTGCCAGCAGCCCGGGACAGCGAAACTATGGCTACACCTTC
>TRBV5-1|medium-sized|.|TRBJ2-1
CASSLASPGRNEQFF
TGCGCCAGCAGCTTGGCTAGCCCGGGTCGCAATGAGCAGTTCTTC
>TRBV7-9|.|.|TRBJ2-5
CASSVIIGGDEETQYF
TGTGCCAGCAGCGTAATAATCGGAGGGGACGAAGAGACCCAGTACTTC
>TRBV24-1|.|.|TRBJ1-5
CATSDFGNQPQHF
TGTGCCACCAGTGATTTTGGCAATCAGCCCCAGCATTTT
>TRBV29-1|.|.|TRBJ2-1
CSVESSGEQFF
TGCAGCGTTGAGTCATCAGGGGAGCAGTTCTTC
>TRBV3-1|once|.|TRBJ2-5
CASSQAGKLLETQYF
TGTGCCAGCAGCCAAGCAGGCAAATTGTTGGAGACCCAGTACTTC
>TRBV19|few|.|TRBJ2-1
CASSLRRRFYNEQFF
TGTGCCAGTAGTCTCAGGAGGAGATTCTACAATGAGCAGTTCTTC
>TRBV7-9|.|.|TRBJ2-1
CANSWIYNEQFF
TGTGCCAACAGCTGGATCTACAATGAGCAGTTCTTC
>TRBV28|many|.|TRBJ2-4
CASSGAGTAKNIQYF
TGTGCCAGCAGTGGCGCCGGGACAGCCAAAAACATTCAGTACTTC
>TRBV7-9|.|.|TRBJ2-7
CASSSSWGEQYF
TGTGCCAGCAGCTCGTCTTGGGGGGAGCAGTACTTC
>TRBV18|once|.|TRBJ2-4
CASSPNEGEDQNIQYF
TGTGCCAGCTCACCTAACGAGGGAGAGGACCAAAACATTCAGTACTTC
>TRBV29-1|few|.|TRBJ1-1
CSVAPLLSGAFF
TGCAGCGTTGCCCCCCTCCTATCTGGGGCTTTCTTT
>TRBV5-1|many|.|TRBJ2-3
CASSLRDPRFTDTQYF
TGCGCCAGCAGCCTCCGGGACCCACGGTTCACAGATACGCAGTATTTT
>TRBV10-3|.|.|TRBJ2-7
CASREGGGYEQYF
TGTGCCAGCAGAGAGGGGGGAGGGTACGAGCAGTACTTC
>TRBV9|.|.|TRBJ1-4
CASSAPSGEKLFF
TGTGCCAGCAGCGCCCCCTCGGGAGAAAAACTGTTTTTT
>TRBV7-3|.|TRBD2|TRBJ2-1
CASSLPAGVHNEQFF
TGTGCCAGCAGCTTACCGGCGGGAGTCCACAATGAGCAGTTCTTC